Following are 21 T cell receptor beta chains from one sample sequenced in a study of blood T cell repertoires in COVID-19. Some clones are missing from TCRdb's copy, which holds only in-frame ones; the method was immunoSEQ multiplex PCR. This sample has roughly 270,000 clones, with 85% found just once. The sample was PBMCs or T cells enriched from blood (not recorded which). Receptor source: a woman in her forties or fifties who had recovered from COVID-19.

The rearrangement uses TRBV18 and TRBJ1-3; D ambiguous. CDR3 length: 13 residues. The germline CDR1 and CDR2 sequences are KGHSH and LQKENI. Trimming took 5 bases from V and 2 from J, leaving 7 bases between them. In nucleotides, the CDR3 is TGTGCCAGCTCAACTGGAGCTGGAAACACCATATATTTT. It specifies CASSTGAGNTIYF. The complete variable domain, with remaining parts taken from reference TRBV18 and TRBJ1-3, reads NAGVMQNPRHLVRRRGQEARLRCSPMKGHSHVYWYRQLPEEGLKFMVYLQKENIIDESGMPKERFSAEFPKEGPSILRIQQVVRGDSAAYFCASSTGAGNTIYFGEGSWLTVV.

The chain recombines TRBV28 with TRBJ2-7; the D is unclear. The V gene lost 4 bases and the J gene lost 2 bases, with 3 bases spanning the gap. The CDR3 runs 11 residues. The germline gives CDR1 MDHEN, CDR2 SYDVKM. In nucleotides, the CDR3 is TGTGCCAGCAGTTCTCCCTACGAGCAGTACTTC. Translated, it gives CASSSPYEQYF.

This clone is judged medium-sized. An end of the junction differs from the germline gene, which may be a read error. J is TRBJ1-5 and V is TRBV10-1; D may be TRBD1 (6 bases). The germline V gene has CDR1 WNHNN and CDR2 SYGVQD (reference sequence). This CDR3 is 13 amino acids long. This chain's CDR3 is CPSSDRERQPQHF. CDR3 sequence (DNA): TGCCCCAGCTCGGACAGAGAGCGGCAGCCCCAGCATTTT.

The chain employs TRBV4-1 and TRBJ1-4; 9 bases map to TRBD1. The germline gives CDR1 MGHRA, CDR2 YSYEKL. The CDR3 spans 15 residues. Trimming cost V 2 bases and J 8 bases; bases outside gene matches: 6. The CDR3 spells CASSQYGQGMEKLFF. CDR3 nucleotides: TGCGCCAGCAGCCAATACGGACAGGGGATGGAAAAACTGTTTTTT.

V is TRBV5-1 and J is TRBJ2-7; D not certain. V was cut by 0 bases and J by 6 bases, with 19 bases left in between. CDR3 length: 16 residues. Per germline, CDR1 SGHRS and CDR2 YFSETQ. The CDR3 spells CASSLEAQYPPGEQYF. The CDR3 bases are TGCGCCAGCAGCTTGGAAGCACAGTACCCTCCAGGCGAGCAGTACTTC.

The chain carries TRBV7-8 and TRBJ2-7; TRBD2 agrees at 8 bases. CDR1 and CDR2 (germline): SGHVS, FQNEAQ. The V and J ends lost 5 bases and 7 bases, in that order; junction bases with no gene match: 4. The CDR3 has 12 amino acids. CDR3 in amino acids: CASSPTSVEQYF. Written as DNA, the CDR3 is TGTGCCAGCAGCCCGACTAGCGTGGAGCAGTACTTC. The complete variable domain, with remaining parts taken from reference TRBV7-8 and TRBJ2-7, reads GAGVSQSPRYKVAKRGQDVALRCDPISGHVSLFWYQQALGQGPEFLTYFQNEAQLDKSGLPSDRFFAERPEGSVSTLKIQRTQQEDSAVYLCASSPTSVEQYFGPGTRLTVT.

The V gene is TRBV28, the J gene TRBJ1-6; a possible D gene is TRBD1 (5 bases). The germline V gene has CDR1 MDHEN and CDR2 SYDVKM. V gave up 6 bases and J gave up 7 bases, with 16 bases separating them. The CDR3 consists of 15 residues. The CDR3 loop reads CASRIDSSRNSPLHF. CDR3 DNA sequence: TGTGCCAGCAGGATAGACAGTTCAAGGAATTCACCCCTCCACTTT.

The V call is TRBV28, the J call TRBJ2-6, with TRBD1 matching over 7 bases. Germline CDR1 reads MDHEN; CDR2 reads SYDVKM. CDR3 length equals 14 residues. V was clipped by 6 bases and J by 12 bases; unmatched bases: 11. CDR3 region: CASSPPGTAGVLTF. In DNA form, the CDR3 reads TGTGCCAGCAGCCCCCCGGGGACAGCCGGCGTCCTGACTTTC.

V is TRBV14 and J is TRBJ1-1, with a weak D call TRBD1 (5 bases). V was trimmed by 4 bases and J by 8 bases, leaving 14 bases between them. The CDR3 contains 13 residues. Germline V gene data show CDR1 as SGHDN and CDR2 as FVKESK. Written as DNA, the CDR3 is TGTGCCAGCAGCCTCAGGAGCCGGGGGGAAGCTTTCTTT. Protein product: CASSLRSRGEAFF.

The chain links TRBV7-6 to TRBJ1-5; possibly TRBD1 for D (5 bases). This CDR3 has 14 amino acids. Trimming left V 1 base short and J 5 bases short, with 9 bases between. CDR1 and CDR2 (germline): SGHVS, FNYEAQ. CDR3 in amino acids: CASSLVGGDQPQHF. For the CDR3, the DNA is TGTGCCAGCAGCTTAGTCGGGGGGGATCAGCCCCAGCATTTT.

The V gene is TRBV25-1, the J gene TRBJ1-4; 9 nucleotides match TRBD1. Germline V CDR1 and CDR2: MGHDK, SYGVNS. This CDR3 is built from 17 residues. J lost 6 bases, V lost 5 bases, and 13 bases had no gene match. The CDR3 loop is CASSRTEGGTGYEKLFF. The CDR3 bases are TGTGCCAGCAGTCGGACCGAAGGCGGGACAGGGTATGAAAAACTGTTTTTT.

CDR3 residues: CASRRQRQGEAFF. CDR3 nucleotide sequence: TGTGCCAGCAGGCGACAAAGACAGGGGGAAGCTTTCTTT. This sequence joins TRBV7-2 and TRBJ1-1, with TRBD1 identical over 8 bases. The CDR3 sequence is 13 residues long. V gave up 6 bases and J gave up 8 bases; unmatched junction bases: 8. Germline CDR1 is SGHTA and CDR2 is FQGNSA. The variable domain in full, completed from reference TRBV7-2 and TRBJ1-1, reads GAGVSQSPSNKVTEKGKDVELRCDPISGHTALYWYRQSLGQGLEFLIYFQGNSAPDKSGLPSDRFSAERTGGSVSTLTIQRTQQEDSAVYLCASRRQRQGEAFFGQGTRLTVV.

The gene calls are TRBV9 and TRBJ2-7, with TRBD2 matching over 8 bases. Unmatched junction bases numbered 5, after V lost 0 bases and J lost 3 bases. Germline lookup yields CDR1 SGDLS and CDR2 YYNGEE. The CDR3 sequence is 15 residues long. Here the CDR3 DNA reads TGTGCCAGCAGCGTAGCAGCGGGGGTGGTCTACGAGCAGTACTTC. Its translation is CASSVAAGVVYEQYF.

In its sample, this clone was seen many times. CDR3 in DNA: TGTGCCAGTAGTATGGGACAGTCGAATTCACCCCTCCACTTT. It yields the protein CASSMGQSNSPLHF. V is TRBV19 and J is TRBJ1-6; the match to TRBD1 covers 7 bases. The ends lost 3 bases at V and 7 bases at J; junction bases unmatched: 3. The CDR3 is 14 amino acids. Germline V gene data show CDR1 as LNHDA and CDR2 as SQIVND (reference sequence).

This clone was observed a single time. J is TRBJ2-3 and V is TRBV5-1; D call uncertain. The CDR3 runs 16 residues. The germline V gene has CDR1 SGHRS and CDR2 YFSETQ. The germline V and J ends were trimmed by 5 bases and 4 bases, with 20 bases remaining between them. CDR3 in amino acids: CASSLVGSGRPDTQYF. The CDR3, as DNA: TGCGCCAGCAGTCTTGTTGGGTCAGGTAGGCCAGATACGCAGTATTTT.

The chain uses TRBV19 and TRBJ1-5; TRBD1 aligns across 8 bases. The ends lost 6 bases at V and 1 base at J; junction bases unmatched: 5. The CDR3 has 15 residues. The V gene's germline CDR1 is LNHDA and CDR2 SQIVND (reference sequence). CDR3: CASSKDRASNQPQHF. The DNA for the CDR3 is TGTGCCAGTAGCAAGGACAGGGCAAGCAATCAGCCCCAGCATTTT.

The rearrangement joins TRBV6-1 to TRBJ1-5; tentative D call: TRBD1 (5 bases). The V end lost 3 bases, the J end lost 7 bases, and 13 bases lay between the germline ends. The V gene's germline CDR1 is MNHNS and CDR2 SASEGT. CDR3 length: 14 residues. The CDR3 is CASSEVRGKQPQHF. DNA for the CDR3: TGTGCCAGCAGTGAGGTAAGGGGAAAGCAGCCCCAGCATTTT.

The rearrangement uses TRBV6-5 and TRBJ2-3, with 9 bases matching TRBD2. J was trimmed by 5 bases and V by 8 bases; bases with no gene match: 8. The CDR3 runs to 14 residues. Germline V gene lookup returns CDR1 MNHEY and CDR2 SVGAGI. CDR3 DNA sequence: TGTGCCAGCGAAAGGCGGGGGGGCAAAGATACGCAGTATTTT. It encodes CASERRGGKDTQYF.

The rearrangement uses TRBV6-1 and TRBJ2-2; D not certain. Deletions cut 2 bases from V and 2 bases from J, with 6 bases between. Germline V gives CDR1 MNHNS, CDR2 SASEGT. The CDR3 is 14 amino acids. The DNA of the CDR3 is TGTGCCAGCAGTGAATTCCTAAACACCGGGGAGCTGTTTTTT. Encoded protein: CASSEFLNTGELFF.

This chain links TRBV18 with TRBJ2-1; TRBD1 agrees at 12 bases. This CDR3 is built from 18 residues. The V gene end was trimmed by 6 bases and the J gene end by 15 bases; junction bases not matched to a gene: 24. Germline lookup yields CDR1 KGHSH and CDR2 LQKENI. This CDR3 reads CASSPNLAGTGGVFELFF. The CDR3 DNA reads TGTGCCAGCTCCCCAAATCTTGCCGGGACAGGGGGCGTTTTTGAACTGTTCTTC. Based on the CDR3 plus reference TRBV18 and TRBJ2-1, the full variable domain is NAGVMQNPRHLVRRRGQEARLRCSPMKGHSHVYWYRQLPEEGLKFMVYLQKENIIDESGMPKERFSAEFPKEGPSILRIQQVVRGDSAAYFCASSPNLAGTGGVFELFFGPGTRLTVL.

This clone was detected only a few times. V and J are TRBV6-1 and TRBJ1-1, with D possibly matching TRBD1 (5 bases). The CDR3 consists of 15 residues. Germline CDR1 reads MNHNS; CDR2 reads SASEGT. The ends were cut back, 0 bases at V and 3 bases at J, with 11 bases in the middle. The CDR3 loop reads CASSEALWGDTEAFF. CDR3 DNA: TGTGCCAGCAGTGAAGCGCTTTGGGGGGACACTGAAGCTTTCTTT.